Listed below are T cell receptor beta chains from one sample, sequenced in a study of beta chain features in type 1 diabetes. Sequencing used immunoSEQ multiplex PCR; TCRdb keeps in-frame clones, though not all of them. The sample yields 850,000 to 900,000 clones, roughly a sixth seen once. Sequenced sample: naive CD4+ T cells from blood. Receptors were obtained from a woman under 30 in good health. CDR3s include the opening cysteine and the closing phenylalanine or tryptophan. The D gene is left open where the match is weak. Clone size is stated in some rows and not others, as once, few, many or a class when expanded.

abundance	j_gene	v_gene	d_gene	CDR3nt	CDR3aa
.	TRBJ2-6	TRBV2	.	TGTGCCAGCGTGACGGTGACTGGGGCCAACGTCCTGACTTTC	CASVTVTGANVLTF
.	TRBJ2-3	TRBV5-1	.	TGCGCCAGCAGCTTACCGGCAGACTACTCCCTTAACACAGATACGCAGTATTTT	CASSLPADYSLNTDTQYF
.	TRBJ2-3	TRBV5-1	TRBD2	TGCGCCAGCAGCCGGGGACTAGCGGGCGCAGATACGCAGTATTTT	CASSRGLAGADTQYF
few	TRBJ2-7	TRBV28	TRBD2	TGTGCCAGCAGTCACAGGACTAGCCCACTCGAGCAGTACTTC	CASSHRTSPLEQYF
.	TRBJ1-4	TRBV15	TRBD1	TGTGCCACCAGCAGAGGGACAGGGGTTGAAAAACTGTTTTTT	CATSRGTGVEKLFF
few	TRBJ2-1	TRBV5-4	.	TGTGCCAGCAGCTTGGGTATCGGATCCTACAATGAGCAGTTCTTC	CASSLGIGSYNEQFF
.	TRBJ2-2	TRBV2	.	TGTGCCAGCAGGGGACTCGGGGAGCTGTTTTTT	CASRGLGELFF
few	TRBJ2-7	TRBV18	.	TGTGCCAGCTCCCAGGCGGGGCTGGCCTCCGAGCAGTACTTC	CASSQAGLASEQYF
.	TRBJ2-3	TRBV7-2	.	TGTGCCAGCAGCTTATCCCCTCCCCATGGGACGGGCACAGATACGCAGTATTTT	CASSLSPPHGTGTDTQYF
few	TRBJ2-7	TRBV7-2	.	TGTGCCAGCAGCAGACAGAGGGGCGTGGGTTACGAGCAGTACTTC	CASSRQRGVGYEQYF
.	TRBJ2-2	TRBV4-2	.	TGTGCCAGCAGCCAACGACGGGACATCACCGGGGAGCTGTTTTTT	CASSQRRDITGELFF
.	TRBJ2-3	TRBV28	.	TGTGCCAGCAGCCCCGGTACTAGAAATACGCAGTATTTT	CASSPGTRNTQYF
.	TRBJ1-2	TRBV4-1	.	TGCGCCAGCAGCTCCGGGTCGAATTATGGCTACACCTTC	CASSSGSNYGYTF
few	TRBJ2-3	TRBV5-1	.	TGCGCCAGCAGCTTGGTCTTAGCGCTCACAGATACGCAGTATTTT	CASSLVLALTDTQYF
few	TRBJ2-7	TRBV5-4	.	TGTGCCAGCAGCTTGGCGCTTGGCCCACGGGACAAGATCTACGAGCAGTACTTC	CASSLALGPRDKIYEQYF
few	TRBJ2-1	TRBV7-9	TRBD1	TGTGCGTCTACGGCAGGGGGAATAAATGAGCAGTTCTTC	CASTAGGINEQFF
.	TRBJ2-6	TRBV5-6	TRBD1	TGTGCCAGCAGCCTACCTACAGGGGGACCTGCTGGGGCCAACGTCCTGACTTTC	CASSLPTGGPAGANVLTF
.	TRBJ1-5	TRBV30	TRBD1	TGTGCCTGGTCCCGGGACAGGGGCGCCAATAGCAATCAGCCCCAGCATTTT	CAWSRDRGANSNQPQHF
few	TRBJ2-7	TRBV20-1	.	TGCAGTGCGGGGGCGTCCTACGAGCAGTACTTC	CSAGASYEQYF
few	TRBJ2-2	TRBV6-5	.	TGTGCCAGCAGTTTGCAGGGCGCCGGGGAGCTGTTTTTT	CASSLQGAGELFF
few	TRBJ2-3	TRBV4-3	.	TGCGCCAGCAGGTTTAGCGGCACAGATACGCAGTATTTT	CASRFSGTDTQYF
.	TRBJ2-3	TRBV5-1	.	TGCGCCAGCAGCTTGGGACAGGACTACACAGATACGCAGTATTTT	CASSLGQDYTDTQYF